This is a list of T cell receptor beta chains from one sample in a study of cytomegalovirus exposure and HLA in healthy donors. Clones were read by immunoSEQ multiplex PCR, and TCRdb kept only the in-frame ones, dropping some. This sample has approximately 140,000 clones, with approximately 78% found just once. The specimen was PBMCs. The receptors originated from a woman aged 40 to 50 in good health and CMV-seropositive. Each CDR3 is given with its conserved first and last residue. A D gene is named only where the DNA matches it firmly. Clone size is shown for a subset of rows, as once, few, many or a class of expanded clone.

D gene	V gene	J gene	clone size	CDR3 protein	CDR3 DNA
TRBD1	TRBV2	TRBJ1-2	NA	CASSEAFFGDRSF	TGTGCCAGCAGTGAAGCCTTTTTCGGGGACAGGTCGTTC
TRBD1	TRBV19	TRBJ1-5	NA	CASTPGQGGDQPQHF	TGTGCCAGTACCCCAGGACAGGGGGGGGATCAGCCCCAGCATTTT
NA	TRBV6-5	TRBJ2-1	NA	CASSLSSSYNEQFF	TGTGCCAGCAGTCTATCTAGCTCCTACAATGAGCAGTTCTTC
NA	TRBV10-2	TRBJ2-1	NA	CASSDFSRGPHEQFF	TGCGCCAGCAGTGATTTTAGCAGGGGCCCCCATGAGCAGTTCTTC
TRBD1	TRBV5-1	TRBJ1-4	NA	CASSLVAERGGTGGEKLFF	TGCGCCAGCAGCTTGGTCGCGGAACGGGGGGGGACAGGGGGTGAAAAACTGTTTTTT
NA	TRBV25-1	TRBJ2-3	NA	CASSDSVVLEDTQYF	TGTGCCAGCAGTGATAGTGTTGTCCTCGAGGATACGCAGTATTTT
NA	TRBV9	TRBJ2-5	NA	CASSVAEAETQYF	TGTGCCAGCAGCGTCGCGGAGGCAGAGACCCAGTACTTC
NA	TRBV7-9	TRBJ1-5	NA	CSSSLSGGVSNQPQHF	TGTTCCAGCAGCTTATCTGGGGGCGTTAGCAATCAGCCCCAGCATTTT
TRBD1	TRBV28	TRBJ1-4	NA	CASSRGRGEKLFF	TGTGCCAGCAGTAGGGGCAGGGGGGAAAAACTGTTTTTT
NA	TRBV6-1	TRBJ2-5	NA	CASIAFDRQETQYF	TGTGCCAGCATAGCTTTTGACAGACAAGAGACCCAGTACTTC
NA	TRBV7-9	TRBJ2-2	NA	CASTQSEGGELFF	TGTGCCAGCACCCAATCGGAGGGCGGGGAGCTGTTTTTT
TRBD1	TRBV18	TRBJ2-5	NA	CASSPRTGEETQYF	TGTGCCAGCTCACCACGGACAGGGGAAGAGACCCAGTACTTC
NA	TRBV2	TRBJ1-5	NA	CASGARGGNQPQHF	TGTGCCAGCGGGGCAAGAGGCGGCAATCAGCCCCAGCATTTT
NA	TRBV7-8	TRBJ2-7	few	CASSLVRDSYEQYF	TGTGCCAGCAGCTTAGTACGGGACTCCTACGAGCAGTACTTC
TRBD2	TRBV5-1	TRBJ2-1	NA	CASRITIAGRNEQFF	TGCGCCAGCCGCATCACGATAGCGGGGCGGAATGAGCAGTTCTTC
NA	TRBV7-9	TRBJ2-5	NA	CASSQAVQETQYF	TGTGCCAGCAGTCAAGCGGTCCAAGAGACCCAGTACTTC
NA	TRBV9	TRBJ2-3	NA	CASSVEGDTDTQYF	TGTGCCAGCAGCGTAGAGGGGGACACAGATACGCAGTATTTT
TRBD2	TRBV5-6	TRBJ2-5	NA	CASSRTSGTGTQYF	TGTGCCAGCAGTAGGACTAGCGGGACGGGGACCCAGTACTTC
NA	TRBV14	TRBJ2-7	NA	CASSRDTLYEQYF	TGTGCCAGCAGCCGGGACACCCTATACGAGCAGTACTTC
TRBD1	TRBV15	TRBJ1-2	once	CATSKDRGLYGYTF	TGTGCCACCAGCAAGGACAGGGGGTTGTATGGCTACACCTTC
TRBD2	TRBV6-1	TRBJ2-1	NA	CASRSGRDANEQFF	TGTGCCAGCAGGAGCGGGAGGGATGCCAATGAGCAGTTCTTC
NA	TRBV5-1	TRBJ2-7	few	CASSYGGALGYEQYF	TGCGCCAGCAGCTATGGTGGGGCGCTCGGCTACGAGCAGTACTTC
NA	TRBV7-8	TRBJ2-3	few	CASSLVEGTQYF	TGTGCCAGCAGCTTAGTTGAGGGTACGCAGTATTTT
TRBD2	TRBV10-2	TRBJ2-1	NA	CATRAGLPNNEQFF	TGCGCCACCCGGGCGGGACTACCTAACAATGAGCAGTTCTTC
TRBD2	TRBV2	TRBJ2-1	once	CASRGMTSGREFF	TGTGCCAGCAGGGGGATGACTAGCGGGAGAGAGTTCTTC
NA	TRBV5-1	TRBJ2-5	NA	CASSLSPQETQYF	TGCGCCAGCAGCTTGTCCCCACAAGAGACCCAGTACTTC